Listed below are T cell receptor beta chains from one sample, sequenced in a study of shared clonotypes between healthy human individuals. Only in-frame clones appear in the TCRdb table, and some are missing; sequencing was by immunoSEQ multiplex PCR. The sample holds 2 million to 2.5 million clones, 85% to 95% seen once. Source material: naive CD4+ T cells from PBMCs. These receptors all stem from a man aged 18 to 35 in good health. Some clones in this sample may be carry-over from other donors' samples. Each CDR3 is given with its conserved first and last residue. The D gene is left open where the match is weak. Clone size, where shown, is once, few, many, or a class for clones that have expanded.

CDR3 protein	CDR3 DNA	CDR3 length	J gene	clone size	V gene	D gene
CASSSRDSTNYGYTF	TGTGCCAGCAGCTCCCGGGACAGCACAAACTATGGCTACACCTTC	15	TRBJ1-2	NA	TRBV7-3	TRBD1
CASSLAGVYTDTQYF	TGCGCCAGCAGCTTGGCCGGGGTATACACAGATACGCAGTATTTT	15	TRBJ2-3	NA	TRBV5-1	NA
CASSETGIYEQYF	TGCGCCAGCAGCGAGACAGGGATTTACGAGCAGTACTTC	13	TRBJ2-7	NA	TRBV5-1	TRBD1
CASSQDSRDGVKETQYF	TGCGCCAGCAGCCAAGATTCCCGGGACGGGGTGAAAGAGACCCAGTACTTC	17	TRBJ2-5	NA	TRBV4-3	NA
CAGGSTYEQYF	TGTGCCGGGGGTTCTACCTACGAGCAGTACTTC	11	TRBJ2-7	NA	TRBV30	NA
CASSLVAGVQFF	TGTGCCAGCAGCTTAGTAGCGGGAGTTCAGTTCTTC	12	TRBJ2-1	once	TRBV11-3	TRBD2
CASSEGYEQYF	TGTGCCAGCAGTGAGGGTTACGAGCAGTACTTC	11	TRBJ2-7	NA	TRBV2	NA
CASSLRSIQNSGNTIYF	TGTGCCAGCAGCCTCAGATCGATACAGAACTCTGGAAACACCATATATTTT	17	TRBJ1-3	once	TRBV5-6	NA
CASSLLGGRDTGELFF	TGTGCCAGCAGCTTACTCGGCGGGAGAGACACCGGGGAGCTGTTTTTT	16	TRBJ2-2	NA	TRBV7-7	TRBD2
CASSGQTSYGYTF	TGTGCCAGCAGTGGGCAGACCTCATATGGCTACACCTTC	13	TRBJ1-2	NA	TRBV2	NA
CASMGQSGLDSNQPQHF	TGTGCCAGCATGGGACAGTCGGGACTCGATAGCAATCAGCCCCAGCATTTT	17	TRBJ1-5	NA	TRBV28	TRBD1
CASSRDRNYEQYF	TGCGCCAGCAGCCGGGACAGGAACTACGAGCAGTACTTC	13	TRBJ2-7	NA	TRBV4-3	TRBD1
CASGIAGVGNEQFF	TGTGCCAGCGGAATAGCGGGGGTTGGCAATGAGCAGTTCTTC	14	TRBJ2-1	once	TRBV25-1	TRBD2
CASSYSQVYHEKLFF	TGTGCCAGCAGTTACTCACAGGTGTACCACGAAAAACTGTTTTTT	15	TRBJ1-4	NA	TRBV6-6	NA
CASSNRDSYEQYF	TGTGCCAGCTCCAACAGGGACTCCTACGAGCAGTACTTC	13	TRBJ2-7	NA	TRBV18	NA
CASSLREDSHFHF	TGTGCCAGCAGTTTAAGGGAGGACAGCCATTTTCATTTT	13	TRBJ1-3	NA	TRBV27	NA
CAGRTGDVYGYTF	TGTGCCGGGAGGACAGGGGACGTCTATGGCTACACCTTC	13	TRBJ1-2	NA	TRBV2	TRBD1
CSVDGYTDTQYF	TGCAGCGTTGACGGCTACACAGATACGCAGTATTTT	12	TRBJ2-3	NA	TRBV29-1	NA
CASSPGPLYEQYF	TGTGCCAGCAGCCCGGGACCCCTCTACGAGCAGTACTTC	13	TRBJ2-7	NA	TRBV5-6	NA
CSGTGQPNTEAFF	TGCAGCGGAACCGGACAGCCGAACACTGAAGCTTTCTTT	13	TRBJ1-1	few	TRBV29-1	NA
CASSPPTRVGGELFF	TGTGCCAGCAGTCCTCCGACTAGGGTTGGCGGGGAGCTGTTTTTT	15	TRBJ2-2	NA	TRBV28	NA
CASSPSRADNEKLFF	TGCGCCAGCAGCCCCAGTAGGGCCGATAATGAAAAACTGTTTTTT	15	TRBJ1-4	NA	TRBV5-1	NA
CASSRGTGDPETQYF	TGCGCCAGCAGCCGGGGGACAGGGGATCCAGAGACCCAGTACTTC	15	TRBJ2-5	once	TRBV5-1	TRBD1
CASSNRGNQPQHF	TGTGCCAGCAGCAACAGGGGCAATCAGCCCCAGCATTTT	13	TRBJ1-5	NA	TRBV5-6	NA
CASSYTGTGEQYF	TGTGCCAGCAGTTACACCGGGACAGGCGAGCAGTACTTC	13	TRBJ2-7	NA	TRBV7-3	TRBD1
CASSSTGDMNTEAFF	TGTGCCAGCAGTTCGACAGGGGATATGAACACTGAAGCTTTCTTT	15	TRBJ1-1	NA	TRBV28	TRBD1
CSVGLAREGTEAFF	TGCAGCGTTGGCCTCGCCAGAGAGGGCACTGAAGCTTTCTTT	14	TRBJ1-1	NA	TRBV29-1	NA
CASSLMQGKIYEQFF	TGTGCCAGCAGCTTAATGCAGGGAAAGATCTATGAGCAGTTCTTC	15	TRBJ2-1	NA	TRBV7-3	NA
CATKRGTDTQYF	TGTGCCACCAAGAGGGGCACAGATACGCAGTATTTT	12	TRBJ2-3	NA	TRBV5-6	NA
CASSQTSGRFYEQYF	TGTGCCAGCAGTCAGACTAGCGGGAGGTTCTACGAGCAGTACTTC	15	TRBJ2-7	once	TRBV28	TRBD2
CASSYLGESSTEAFF	TGTGCCAGCAGTTATCTCGGGGAGTCCTCCACTGAAGCTTTCTTT	15	TRBJ1-1	NA	TRBV6-5	NA
CASSEWDTDTQYF	TGCGCCAGCAGTGAATGGGACACAGATACGCAGTATTTT	13	TRBJ2-3	NA	TRBV10-1	NA
CASSLLSSSSEQYF	TGTGCCAGCAGCTTATTATCGAGCTCGTCCGAGCAGTACTTC	14	TRBJ2-7	NA	TRBV7-2	NA
CASSGPRPRSYEQYF	TGTGCCAGCAGCGGCCCCAGACCCCGATCCTACGAGCAGTACTTC	15	TRBJ2-7	NA	TRBV9	NA
CASSLDPSGDTQYF	TGTGCCAGCAGCTTAGATCCGAGTGGAGATACGCAGTATTTT	14	TRBJ2-3	once	TRBV7-9	NA
CSVRHDAYEQYF	TGCAGCGTCCGACACGACGCCTACGAGCAGTACTTC	12	TRBJ2-7	NA	TRBV29-1	NA
CASSDGLAGVTDTQYF	TGCGCCAGCAGCGACGGACTAGCGGGAGTTACAGATACGCAGTATTTT	16	TRBJ2-3	NA	TRBV5-1	TRBD2
CASSLVPNVREF	TGCGCCAGCAGCTTGGTCCCCAACGTTCGAGAATTC	12	TRBJ1-2	NA	TRBV5-1	NA
CASSLLAGGLTSSYNEQFF	TGTGCCAGCAGTTTACTAGCGGGAGGGTTAACAAGCTCCTACAATGAGCAGTTCTTC	19	TRBJ2-1	NA	TRBV27	TRBD2
CASSGASGNQETQYF	TGCGCCAGCAGTGGGGCTAGCGGGAACCAAGAGACCCAGTACTTC	15	TRBJ2-5	NA	TRBV10-2	TRBD2
CATSSAPGGGTDTQYF	TGTGCCACCAGCTCCGCGCCCGGGGGAGGGACAGATACGCAGTATTTT	16	TRBJ2-3	NA	TRBV15	TRBD2
CAISDDRSNTGELFF	TGTGCCATCAGTGACGACAGGAGCAACACCGGGGAGCTGTTTTTT	15	TRBJ2-2	NA	TRBV10-3	NA
CASSLRAGTYEQYF	TGCGCCAGCAGCTTGAGGGCAGGGACCTACGAGCAGTACTTC	14	TRBJ2-7	few	TRBV5-1	NA
CASALSGGSTDTQYF	TGTGCCAGCGCCCTTTCCGGGGGAAGCACAGATACGCAGTATTTT	15	TRBJ2-3	once	TRBV2	NA
CASSLTGGETQYF	TGTGCCAGCAGCTTAACGGGGGGAGAGACCCAGTACTTC	13	TRBJ2-5	NA	TRBV7-3	NA
CASSLEGAYGYTF	TGCGCCAGCAGCTTGGAAGGGGCTTATGGCTACACCTTC	13	TRBJ1-2	few	TRBV5-1	NA
CASSLFRNANTGELFF	TGTGCCAGCAGCTTATTTAGGAACGCGAACACCGGGGAGCTGTTTTTT	16	TRBJ2-2	NA	TRBV7-2	NA
CASSYSATLPGNTIYF	TGTGCCAGCAGTTACTCCGCGACACTGCCTGGAAACACCATATATTTT	16	TRBJ1-3	NA	TRBV6-5	NA
CASSLTPSYEQYF	TGTGCCAGCAGCTTGACCCCTTCCTACGAGCAGTACTTC	13	TRBJ2-7	NA	TRBV11-2	NA
CASSLVPPGPPMNTEAFF	TGTGCCAGCAGCTTAGTTCCCCCGGGGCCCCCTATGAACACTGAAGCTTTCTTT	18	TRBJ1-1	NA	TRBV7-9	NA
CASSLGTTGTEAFF	TGTGCCAGCAGCTTGGGGACTACGGGGACTGAAGCTTTCTTT	14	TRBJ1-1	once	TRBV7-3	NA
CASSSEGLAGGMELFF	TGCGCCAGCAGCTCGGAAGGACTAGCGGGAGGAATGGAGCTGTTTTTT	16	TRBJ2-2	few	TRBV5-1	TRBD2
CASSPRQTLRNEQYF	TGCGCCAGCAGCCCACGACAGACGCTAAGGAACGAGCAGTACTTC	15	TRBJ2-7	NA	TRBV4-1	NA
CAWSWDDYNEQFF	TGTGCCTGGAGTTGGGACGATTACAATGAGCAGTTCTTC	13	TRBJ2-1	NA	TRBV30	NA